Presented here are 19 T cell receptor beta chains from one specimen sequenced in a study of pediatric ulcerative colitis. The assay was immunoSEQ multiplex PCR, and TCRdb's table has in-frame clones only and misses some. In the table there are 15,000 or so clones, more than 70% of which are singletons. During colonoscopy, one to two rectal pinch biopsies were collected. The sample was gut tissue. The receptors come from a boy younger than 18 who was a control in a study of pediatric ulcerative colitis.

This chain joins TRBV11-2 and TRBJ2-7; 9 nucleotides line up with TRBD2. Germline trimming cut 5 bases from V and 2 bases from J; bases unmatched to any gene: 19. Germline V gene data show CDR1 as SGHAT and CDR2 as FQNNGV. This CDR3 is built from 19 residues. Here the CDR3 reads CASSASRGGRAGGPYEQYV. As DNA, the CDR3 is TGTGCCAGCAGCGCGTCGCGAGGGGGGAGAGCGGGAGGTCCCTACGAGCAGTACGTC.

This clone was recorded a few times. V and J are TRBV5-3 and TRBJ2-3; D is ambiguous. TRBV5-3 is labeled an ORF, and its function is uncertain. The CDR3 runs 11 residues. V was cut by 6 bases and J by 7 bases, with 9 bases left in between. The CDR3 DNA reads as TGTGCCAGAACCCCTGAGCATACGCAGTATTTT. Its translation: CARTPEHTQYF.

The CDR3: CASSALAGVTGGELFF. For the CDR3, the DNA is TGTGCCAGCAGTGCACTAGCGGGAGTTACTGGCGGGGAGCTGTTTTTT. This chain links TRBV27 with TRBJ2-2; 11 nucleotides line up with TRBD2. CDR1 is MNHEY, CDR2 SMNVEV, per germline (reference sequence). V dropped 5 bases and J dropped 7; count of bases not matched to a gene: 9. CDR3 length equals 16 residues.

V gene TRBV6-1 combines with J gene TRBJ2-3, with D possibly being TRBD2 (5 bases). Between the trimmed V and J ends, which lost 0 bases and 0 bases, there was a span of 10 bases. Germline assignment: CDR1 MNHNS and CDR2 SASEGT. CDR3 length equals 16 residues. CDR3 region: CASSEARLASTDTQYF. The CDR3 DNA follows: TGTGCCAGCAGTGAAGCGCGGCTAGCTAGCACAGATACGCAGTATTTT.

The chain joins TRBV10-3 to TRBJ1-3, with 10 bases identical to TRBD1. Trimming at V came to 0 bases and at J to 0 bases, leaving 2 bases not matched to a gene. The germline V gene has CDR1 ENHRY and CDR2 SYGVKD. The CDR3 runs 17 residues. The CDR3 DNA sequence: TGTGCCATCAGTGAGTCATGGGACAGGGGCTCTGGAAACACCATATATTTT. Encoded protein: CAISESWDRGSGNTIYF.

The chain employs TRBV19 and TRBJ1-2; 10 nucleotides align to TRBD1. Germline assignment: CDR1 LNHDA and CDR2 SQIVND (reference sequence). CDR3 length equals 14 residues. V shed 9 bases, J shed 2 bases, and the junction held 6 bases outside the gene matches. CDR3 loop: CASRRTGGNYGYTF. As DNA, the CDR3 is TGTGCCAGCAGGCGGACAGGGGGGAACTATGGCTACACCTTC.

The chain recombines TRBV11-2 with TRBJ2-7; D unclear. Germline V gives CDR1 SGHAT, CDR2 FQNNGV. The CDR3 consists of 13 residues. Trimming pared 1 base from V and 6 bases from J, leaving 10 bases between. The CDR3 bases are TGTGCCAGCAGCTTAGTGAGAGGCGGCGAGCAGTACTTC. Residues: CASSLVRGGEQYF. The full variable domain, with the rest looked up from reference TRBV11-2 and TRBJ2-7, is EAGVAQSPRYKIIEKRQSVAFWCNPISGHATLYWYQQILGQGPKLLIQFQNNGVVDDSQLPKDRFSAERLKGVDSTLKIQPAKLEDSAVYLCASSLVRGGEQYFGPGTRLTVT.

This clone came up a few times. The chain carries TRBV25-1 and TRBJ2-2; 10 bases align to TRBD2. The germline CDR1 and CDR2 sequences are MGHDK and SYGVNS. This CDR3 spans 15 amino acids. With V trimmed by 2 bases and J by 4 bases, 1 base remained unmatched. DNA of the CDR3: TGTGCCAGCAGTGAAAGCGGGAGGGCCACCGGGGAGCTGTTTTTT. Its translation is CASSESGRATGELFF.

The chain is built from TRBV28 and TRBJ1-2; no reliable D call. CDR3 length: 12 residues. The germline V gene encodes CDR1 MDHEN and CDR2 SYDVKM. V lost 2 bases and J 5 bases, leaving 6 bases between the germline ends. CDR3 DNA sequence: TGTGCCAGCAGTTTAGGGAGTTATGGCTACACCTTC. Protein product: CASSLGSYGYTF.

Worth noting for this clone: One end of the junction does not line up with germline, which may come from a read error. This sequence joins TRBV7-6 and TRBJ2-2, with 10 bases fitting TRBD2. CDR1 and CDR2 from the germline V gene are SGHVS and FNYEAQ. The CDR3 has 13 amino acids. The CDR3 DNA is TGTGCCAGCAGCCTAGCGGGAGCCGGGGAGCTGTTTTTT. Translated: CASSLAGAGELFF.

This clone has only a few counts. CDR3 coding DNA: TGTGCCAGCAGCTTAGCTGGGGACGGGAACTATGGCTACACCTTC. Its protein is CASSLAGDGNYGYTF. The chain carries TRBV11-2 and TRBJ1-2, with D possibly being TRBD1 (5 bases). Germline assignment: CDR1 SGHAT and CDR2 FQNNGV. The CDR3 contains 15 residues. The germline V and J ends were trimmed by 1 base and 2 bases, with 11 bases remaining between them.

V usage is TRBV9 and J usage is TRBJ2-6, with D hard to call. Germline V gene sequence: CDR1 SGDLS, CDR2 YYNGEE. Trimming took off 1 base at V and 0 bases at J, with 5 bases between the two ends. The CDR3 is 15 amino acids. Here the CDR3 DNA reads TGTGCCAGCAGCGTAAAAGCCTCTGGGGCCAACGTCCTGACTTTC. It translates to CASSVKASGANVLTF.

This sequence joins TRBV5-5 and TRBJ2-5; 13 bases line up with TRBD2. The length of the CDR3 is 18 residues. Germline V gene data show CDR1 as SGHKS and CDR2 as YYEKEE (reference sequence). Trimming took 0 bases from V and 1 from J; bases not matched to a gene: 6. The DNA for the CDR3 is TGTGCCAGCAGCTTGGGACTAGCGGGAGGAGGGGCCCAAGAGACCCAGTACTTC. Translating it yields CASSLGLAGGGAQETQYF.

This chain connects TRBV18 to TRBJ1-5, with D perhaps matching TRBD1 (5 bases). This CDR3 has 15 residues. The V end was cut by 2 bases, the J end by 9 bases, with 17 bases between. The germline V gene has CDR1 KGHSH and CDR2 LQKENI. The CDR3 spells CASSPFISRERPQHF. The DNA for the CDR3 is TGTGCCAGCTCACCATTTATCTCCAGGGAACGGCCCCAGCATTTT.

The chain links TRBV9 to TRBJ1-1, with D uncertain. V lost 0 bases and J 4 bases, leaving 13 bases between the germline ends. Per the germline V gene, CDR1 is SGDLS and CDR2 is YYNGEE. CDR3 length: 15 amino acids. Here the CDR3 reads CASSVGGTGSTEAFF. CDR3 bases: TGTGCCAGCAGCGTAGGGGGAACGGGATCCACTGAAGCTTTCTTT.

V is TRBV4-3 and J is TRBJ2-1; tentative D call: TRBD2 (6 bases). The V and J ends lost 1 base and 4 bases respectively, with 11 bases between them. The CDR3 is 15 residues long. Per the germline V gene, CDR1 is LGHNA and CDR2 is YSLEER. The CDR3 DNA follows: TGCGCCAGCAGCCAAGCCACGCGGGGATACAATGAGCAGTTCTTC. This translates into CASSQATRGYNEQFF.

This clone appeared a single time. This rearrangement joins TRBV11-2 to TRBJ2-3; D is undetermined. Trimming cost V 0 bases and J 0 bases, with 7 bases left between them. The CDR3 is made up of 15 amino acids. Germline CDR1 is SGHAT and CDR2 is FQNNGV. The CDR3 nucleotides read TGTGCCAGCAGCTTAGACCCCAGAAGCACAGATACGCAGTATTTT. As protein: CASSLDPRSTDTQYF.

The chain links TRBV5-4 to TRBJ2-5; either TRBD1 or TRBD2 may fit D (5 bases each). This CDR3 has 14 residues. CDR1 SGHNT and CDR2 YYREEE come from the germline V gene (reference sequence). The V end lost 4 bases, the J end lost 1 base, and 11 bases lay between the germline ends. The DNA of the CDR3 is TGTGCCAGCAGCAAGGGACGTACCCAAGAGACCCAGTACTTC. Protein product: CASSKGRTQETQYF.

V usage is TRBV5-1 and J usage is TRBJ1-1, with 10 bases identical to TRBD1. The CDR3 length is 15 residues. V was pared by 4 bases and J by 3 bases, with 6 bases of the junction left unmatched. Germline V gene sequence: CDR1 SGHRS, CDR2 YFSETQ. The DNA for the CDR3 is TGCGCCAGCAGCCGGGACAGGGGAATGGACACTGAAGCTTTCTTT. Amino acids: CASSRDRGMDTEAFF.